These 7 T cell receptor beta chains originate from one sample sequenced in a study of cytomegalovirus exposure and HLA in healthy donors. Assay used: immunoSEQ multiplex PCR; TCRdb lists only in-frame clones, some missing. The sample has tens of thousands of clones; 92% are singletons. Sequencing input: PBMCs. Every receptor here comes from a woman younger than 35 in good health and CMV-seronegative.

This sequence joins TRBV18 and TRBJ1-6, with D maybe TRBD1 (6 bases). Germline CDR1 KGHSH, CDR2 LQKENI. Trimming stripped 2 bases from V and 9 bases from J, with 14 bases between. The CDR3 is made up of 15 amino acids. The CDR3 DNA reads TGTGCCAGCTCACCAGGGGGGGGGCAGAGTTCACCCCTCCACTTT. Translation: CASSPGGGQSSPLHF.

The chain combines TRBV6-5 with TRBJ1-1; D is possibly TRBD1 (5 bases). The germline gives CDR1 MNHEY, CDR2 SVGAGI. The CDR3 length is 15 residues. The ends were cut back, 4 bases at V and 2 bases at J, with 14 bases in the middle. CDR3 sequence (DNA): TGTGCCAGCAGTTCTCCGGGCAGGGTAAACACTGAAGCTTTCTTT. It encodes CASSSPGRVNTEAFF.

This clone was seen just once. The chain employs TRBV11-3 and TRBJ2-1; D may be TRBD2 (6 bases). V shed 0 bases and J shed 3 bases, with 12 bases lying between them. The CDR3 is made up of 16 amino acids. Germline CDR1 and CDR2: SGHNT and YENEEA. The CDR3 loop reads CASSLDVGGFYNEQFF. CDR3 DNA: TGTGCCAGCAGCTTAGATGTCGGGGGATTCTACAATGAGCAGTTCTTC.

The CDR3 DNA sequence: TGTGCCAGCAGCCAAGAGGCGTTTACGGAGGAGGGGACCCAGTACTTC. It codes for CASSQEAFTEEGTQYF. V is TRBV14 and J is TRBJ2-5; D might be TRBD2 (6 bases). The V end was cut by 0 bases, the J end by 7 bases, with 18 bases between. Germline V gene sequence: CDR1 SGHDN, CDR2 FVKESK. This CDR3 has 16 residues.

The chain carries TRBV6-5 and TRBJ1-3; TRBD1 might be the D (5 bases). From germline, CDR1 is MNHEY and CDR2 SVGAGI. This CDR3 has 14 residues. The germline V and J ends were trimmed by 7 bases and 0 bases, with 10 bases remaining between them. The CDR3 reads CASNHRYSGNTIYF. In nucleotides, the CDR3 is TGTGCCAGCAACCACAGGTACTCTGGAAACACCATATATTTT.

CDR3 in DNA: TGTGCCAGCAGTCGGAGACAGGGGAACACCGGGGAGCTGTTTTTT. Its translation: CASSRRQGNTGELFF. The V gene is TRBV6-1, the J gene TRBJ2-2; 7 nucleotides line up with TRBD1. With V trimmed by 5 bases and J by 1 base, 4 bases remained unmatched. The length of the CDR3 is 15 residues. CDR1 is MNHNS and CDR2 is SASEGT in the germline V gene.

The chain recombines TRBV5-6 with TRBJ1-1, with D unresolved. Germline assignment: CDR1 SGHDT and CDR2 YYEEEE. The V end was cut by 0 bases, the J end by 10 bases, with 16 bases between. This CDR3 comprises 14 residues. This chain's CDR3 is CASSLGGFSGRAFF. The CDR3 bases are TGTGCCAGCAGCTTGGGGGGTTTTAGCGGTAGAGCTTTCTTT.